The 3 T cell receptor beta chains presented below share a single source sample, sequenced in a study of T cells in pancreatic ductal adenocarcinoma (dated by TCRdb to the late 2010s). Selected pancreatic ductal adenocarcinoma patients had undergone surgery without neoadjuvant therapy. Libraries were prepared through the immunoSEQ multiplex PCR assay. TCRdb took over this immuneACCESS table, retaining in-frame rearrangements with V and J assigned. Such tables are incomplete; in checked studies, under half of the missing clones stem from an unresolved V gene, and the remainder is unexplained. In this sample the table shows 100,000 or so clones, 90% to 95% of which occur a single time. The biggest ten clones account for around 2.9% of the sample. The sample comprised PBMCs. These receptors came from a human donor with pancreatic ductal adenocarcinoma.

This clone has a single count. V gene TRBV7-3 combines with J gene TRBJ2-7; no reliable D call. The germline V gene has CDR1 SGHTA and CDR2 FQGTGA. The V gene lost 8 bases and the J gene lost 2 bases, with 10 bases spanning the gap. The CDR3 loop spans 12 amino acids. This chain's CDR3 is CASGDGAYEQYF. The CDR3 DNA sequence: TGTGCCAGCGGAGACGGAGCCTACGAGCAGTACTTC. Full variable domain (remainder filled in from reference TRBV7-3 and TRBJ2-7): GAGVSQTPSNKVTEKGKYVELRCDPISGHTALYWYRQSLGQGPEFLIYFQGTGAADDSGLPNDRFFAVRPEGSVSTLKIQRTERGDSAVYLCASGDGAYEQYFGPGTRLTVT.

This clone was observed a single time. This chain uses TRBV28 with TRBJ1-4; D unresolved. Germline V lookup: CDR1 MDHEN, CDR2 SYDVKM. Trimming removed 6 bases at V and 3 bases at J, with 17 bases between. The CDR3 consists of 16 residues. CDR3 in DNA: TGTGCCAGCAGGCACCCCGCGTTGGGAGCTAATGAAAAACTGTTTTTT. As protein: CASRHPALGANEKLFF.

This clone was seen once. The CDR3 loop reads CASRLAGVTGELFF. The CDR3 region has the DNA TGCGCCAGCAGACTAGCGGGAGTTACCGGGGAGCTGTTTTTT. V and J are TRBV10-2 and TRBJ2-2, with 11 bases matching TRBD2. V lost 6 bases to trimming and J lost 5 bases; unmatched junction nucleotides: 2. CDR3 length equals 14 residues. Germline loops: CDR1 WSHSY, CDR2 SAAADI.